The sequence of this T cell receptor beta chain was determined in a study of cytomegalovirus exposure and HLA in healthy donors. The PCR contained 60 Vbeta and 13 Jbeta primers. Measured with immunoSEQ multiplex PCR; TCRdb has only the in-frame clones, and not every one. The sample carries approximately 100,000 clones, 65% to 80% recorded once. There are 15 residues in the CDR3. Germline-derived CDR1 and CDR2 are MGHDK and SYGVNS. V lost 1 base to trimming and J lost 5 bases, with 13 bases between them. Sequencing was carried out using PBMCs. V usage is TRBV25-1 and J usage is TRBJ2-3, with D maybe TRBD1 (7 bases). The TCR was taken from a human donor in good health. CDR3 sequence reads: CASSESGDSQDTQYF. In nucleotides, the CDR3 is TGTGCCAGCAGTGAATCGGGGGACAGTCAAGATACGCAGTATTTT.